These 29 T cell receptor beta chains share one sample of origin, sequenced in a study of T cells in localized non-small cell lung cancer. Data came from immunoSEQ multiplex PCR; TCRdb stores just in-frame clones and leaves some out. Of about 59,000 clones listed, 85% to 90% were seen once; the top ten hold around 20%. The specimen was peripheral blood, collected before any cancer treatment. These receptor sequences come from a man aged 35 to 69 with stage I squamous cell lung carcinoma.

This chain joins TRBV5-1 and TRBJ2-7; 11 positions agree with TRBD1. The CDR3 totals 15 residues. Germline V gene sequence: CDR1 SGHRS, CDR2 YFSETQ. Trimming cost V 4 bases and J 5 bases; bases outside gene matches: 8. The CDR3 sequence: CASSAGTGGSHEQYF. In DNA form, the CDR3 reads TGCGCCAGCAGCGCTGGGACAGGGGGTTCCCACGAGCAGTACTTC.

The chain joins TRBV10-3 to TRBJ2-7; 10 bases match TRBD2. The CDR3 totals 14 residues. Per the germline V gene, CDR1 is ENHRY and CDR2 is SYGVKD. Trimming removed 5 bases from V and 4 bases from J; junction bases left unmatched: 5. CDR3 nucleotides: TGTGCCATCAGTTCTCTAGCGGGGGTTTACGAGCAGTACTTC. Its translation: CAISSLAGVYEQYF.

The V and J genes are TRBV9 and TRBJ1-1; D call uncertain. The V and J ends lost 4 bases and 3 bases respectively, with 16 bases between them. Germline values: CDR1 SGDLS, CDR2 YYNGEE. This CDR3 has 15 residues. The DNA of the CDR3 is TGTGCCAGCAGCCCACGTATGGGATCGGACACTGAAGCTTTCTTT. Residues: CASSPRMGSDTEAFF.

The chain combines TRBV28 with TRBJ1-2; no definite D call. V was trimmed by 1 base and J by 4 bases, leaving 13 bases between them. Per the germline V gene, CDR1 is MDHEN and CDR2 is SYDVKM. The CDR3 has 15 residues. CDR3 sequence: CASSLFGGQGYGYTF. CDR3 in DNA: TGTGCCAGCAGTTTATTCGGAGGTCAAGGCTATGGCTACACCTTC.

The gene calls are TRBV4-2 and TRBJ1-5; no clear D. This CDR3 spans 15 amino acids. Between the trimmed V and J ends, which lost 0 bases and 2 bases, there was a span of 8 bases. Per germline, CDR1 LGHNA and CDR2 YNFKEQ. The CDR3 spells CASSQDWKGNQPQHF. In DNA, the CDR3 is TGTGCCAGCAGCCAAGACTGGAAGGGCAATCAGCCCCAGCATTTT.

The chain recombines TRBV29-1 with TRBJ1-4, with D uncertain. The V gene lost 2 bases and the J gene lost 8 bases, with 9 bases spanning the gap. The CDR3 runs 12 residues. Germline V lookup: CDR1 SQVTM, CDR2 ANQGSEA. The CDR3 region has the DNA TGCAGCGTTGAACCCCCCGGGGAAAAACTGTTTTTT. Translated: CSVEPPGEKLFF.

The chain recombines TRBV27 with TRBJ1-1; no clear D gene. CDR1 is MNHEY, CDR2 SMNVEV, per germline (reference sequence). This CDR3 is 11 amino acids long. V was clipped by 4 bases and J by 4 bases, with 4 bases between them. The CDR3 sequence is CASSYGTEAFF. CDR3 sequence (DNA): TGTGCCAGCAGTTACGGCACTGAAGCTTTCTTT.

The chain has TRBV10-3 and TRBJ2-2; 10 bases fit TRBD1. The germline V gene encodes CDR1 ENHRY and CDR2 SYGVKD. The trim removed 8 bases at V and 5 bases at J, leaving 11 bases unmatched. The CDR3 runs to 16 residues. The CDR3 nucleotides read TGTGCCATCGGCGGACAGGGGGTCAGAGATACCGGGGAGCTGTTTTTT. This gives the protein CAIGGQGVRDTGELFF.

This chain connects TRBV28 to TRBJ2-1; 7 nucleotides line up with TRBD2. J gave up 0 bases and V 9 bases, and 5 bases lay outside the gene matches. Germline loops: CDR1 MDHEN, CDR2 SYDVKM. The CDR3 runs 14 residues. CDR3 DNA: TGTGCCAGTCTATCGGGGGGCTCCTACAATGAGCAGTTCTTC. Encoded protein: CASLSGGSYNEQFF.

V is TRBV4-2 and J is TRBJ2-1; perhaps TRBD2 as D (5 bases). This CDR3 has 16 amino acids. V was cut by 10 bases and J by 2 bases, with 21 bases left in between. CDR1 LGHNA and CDR2 YNFKEQ come from the germline V gene. CDR3 in amino acids: CATAHEERLTYNEQFF. The DNA of the CDR3 is TGTGCCACAGCGCACGAGGAGCGGCTTACCTACAATGAGCAGTTCTTC.

Written as DNA, the CDR3 is TGCGCCAGCAGCCGTTTGCTGGGGGCAGAGACCCAGTACTTC. It yields the protein CASSRLLGAETQYF. V is TRBV4-3 and J is TRBJ2-5; D might be TRBD1 (6 bases). Germline CDR1 LGHNA, CDR2 YSLEER. Trimming took off 4 bases at V and 4 bases at J, with 13 bases between the two ends. The CDR3 loop spans 14 amino acids.

This chain uses TRBV4-3 with TRBJ2-3; tentatively, D is TRBD2 (7 bases). This CDR3 has 16 amino acids. Germline V gene lookup returns CDR1 LGHNA and CDR2 YSLEER. V dropped 2 bases and J dropped 8 bases, with 20 bases sitting between them. The CDR3 protein is CASSQQGRAGYATQYF. The CDR3 DNA is TGCGCCAGCAGCCAACAGGGGAGAGCGGGATATGCTACGCAGTATTTT.

The rearrangement uses TRBV5-4 and TRBJ2-1; TRBD1 matches 7 bases. Germline V gene data show CDR1 as SGHNT and CDR2 as YYREEE (reference sequence). This CDR3 has 15 amino acids. V dropped 0 bases and J dropped 2; count of bases not matched to a gene: 2. In DNA form, the CDR3 reads TGTGCCAGCAGCTTGGCTACAGGGGCCTACAATGAGCAGTTCTTC. It specifies CASSLATGAYNEQFF.

This clone was observed once. This chain connects TRBV28 to TRBJ2-3; TRBD2 aligns across 8 bases. This CDR3 comprises 15 residues. Looked up from germline, CDR1 is MDHEN and CDR2 is SYDVKM. Unmatched junction bases numbered 6, after V lost 3 bases and J lost 4 bases. Here the CDR3 reads CASSLRAGRADTQYF. The CDR3 DNA sequence: TGTGCCAGCAGTTTGAGGGCCGGGAGGGCAGATACGCAGTATTTT.

The chain recombines TRBV19 with TRBJ2-4; D may be TRBD2 (5 bases). Germline values: CDR1 LNHDA, CDR2 SQIVND (reference sequence). The CDR3 is 13 amino acids. V gave up 3 bases and J gave up 6 bases, with 9 bases separating them. The CDR3 sequence is CASSMRSGNIQYF. DNA for the CDR3: TGTGCCAGTAGTATGAGGAGCGGAAACATTCAGTACTTC.

J is TRBJ1-1 and V is TRBV19, with TRBD1 matching over 8 bases. Trimming removed 5 bases from V and 5 bases from J; junction bases left unmatched: 7. This CDR3 contains 14 residues. Looked up from germline, CDR1 is LNHDA and CDR2 is SQIVND (reference sequence). CDR3 amino acids: CASSLGQGWTEAFF. The DNA for the CDR3 is TGTGCCAGTAGTCTCGGACAGGGATGGACTGAAGCTTTCTTT.

The chain carries TRBV2 and TRBJ2-1; 10 bases match TRBD1. CDR3 length: 15 residues. V lost 8 bases and J lost 5; bases outside the gene matches: 9. The germline V gene has CDR1 SNHLY and CDR2 FYNNEI. In nucleotides, the CDR3 is TGTGCCAGCGTGACCCCGGGACAGGGGAACAATGAGCAGTTCTTC. Amino acid sequence: CASVTPGQGNNEQFF.

The rearrangement uses TRBV7-2 and TRBJ2-5, with 9 bases lining up with TRBD1. Germline CDR1 is SGHTA and CDR2 is FQGNSA. After removal of 2 bases from V and 5 bases from J, the junction contained 9 bases not matched to a gene. This CDR3 is 16 amino acids long. The CDR3 here is CASSLSTGGIEETQYF. In DNA, the CDR3 is TGTGCCAGCAGCTTATCGACAGGGGGTATAGAGGAGACCCAGTACTTC.

J is TRBJ2-6 and V is TRBV5-4, with unresolved D. CDR1 and CDR2 from the germline V gene are SGHNT and YYREEE (reference sequence). Trimming cost V 0 bases and J 4 bases, with 8 bases left between them. The CDR3 sequence is 15 residues long. In DNA, the CDR3 is TGTGCCAGCAGCTTGGGACTGCTAGGGGCCAACGTCCTGACTTTC. It is translated as CASSLGLLGANVLTF.

The chain links TRBV27 to TRBJ2-7; D perhaps matches TRBD2 (6 bases). Trimming cost V 3 bases and J 5 bases, with 17 bases left between them. The CDR3 runs 15 residues. CDR1 and CDR2 from the germline V gene are MNHEY and SMNVEV (reference sequence). CDR3 bases: TGTGCCAGCAGTTTGGAGGGGCGCGGAGTCCACGAGCAGTACTTC. Amino acids: CASSLEGRGVHEQYF.

V usage is TRBV19 and J usage is TRBJ2-5, with 7 bases matching TRBD1. CDR1 is LNHDA, CDR2 SQIVND, per germline (reference sequence). Trimming took 7 bases from V and 1 from J; bases not matched to a gene: 12. The CDR3 runs 16 residues. CDR3 protein: CASIDNGDSSQETQYF. The CDR3 DNA reads TGTGCCAGTATAGACAACGGGGACAGCTCCCAAGAGACCCAGTACTTC. Looking up the rest from reference TRBV19 and TRBJ2-5 gives the full variable domain: DGGITQSPKYLFRKEGQNVTLSCEQNLNHDAMYWYRQDPGQGLRLIYYSQIVNDFQKGDIAEGYSVSREKKESFPLTVTSAQKNPTAFYLCASIDNGDSSQETQYFGPGTRLLVL.

The V gene is TRBV6-1, the J gene TRBJ2-7; no clear D. Deletions cut 5 bases from V and 5 bases from J, with 10 bases between. There are 12 residues in the CDR3. Per the germline V gene, CDR1 is MNHNS and CDR2 is SASEGT. CDR3 region: CASSSIRDEQYF. DNA of the CDR3: TGTGCCAGCAGTTCAATTAGGGACGAGCAGTACTTC.

The chain joins TRBV6-5 to TRBJ1-1; the D is unclear. The CDR3 sequence is 13 residues long. Trimming took 2 bases from V and 2 from J, leaving 6 bases between them. Germline lookup yields CDR1 MNHEY and CDR2 SVGAGI. The CDR3 region has the DNA TGTGCCAGCAGTTACGCCGATAACACTGAAGCTTTCTTT. It specifies CASSYADNTEAFF.

The chain combines TRBV11-2 with TRBJ2-7; 9 bases are shared with TRBD2. This CDR3 has 15 residues. Per germline, CDR1 SGHAT and CDR2 FQNNGV. V was pared by 0 bases and J by 6 bases, with 6 bases of the junction left unmatched. CDR3 residues: CASSLEGGAGGEQYF. The CDR3 region has the DNA TGTGCCAGCAGCTTAGAAGGGGGAGCGGGAGGCGAGCAGTACTTC.

This clone was seen a single time. The J gene is TRBJ2-2, the V gene TRBV10-3, with D possibly TRBD1 on 6 matching bases. This CDR3 has 14 amino acids. The germline V gene has CDR1 ENHRY and CDR2 SYGVKD. Deletions cut 9 bases from V and 1 base from J, with 12 bases between. This CDR3 reads CAIPGHLNTGELFF. The CDR3, as DNA: TGTGCCATTCCGGGACACCTGAACACCGGGGAGCTGTTTTTT.

The V call is TRBV28, the J call TRBJ2-5; D is undetermined. Germline V gene lookup returns CDR1 MDHEN and CDR2 SYDVKM. The CDR3 runs to 11 residues. V was trimmed by 7 bases and J by 2 bases, leaving 5 bases between them. CDR3 amino acids: CASNEQETQYF. DNA of the CDR3: TGTGCCAGCAATGAGCAAGAGACCCAGTACTTC. The entire variable domain, with the rest obtained from reference TRBV28 and TRBJ2-5, is as follows: DVKVTQSSRYLVKRTGEKVFLECVQDMDHENMFWYRQDPGLGLRLIYFSYDVKMKEKGDIPEGYSVSREKKERFSLILESASTNQTSMYLCASNEQETQYFGPGTRLLVL.

The CDR3 loop is CAIATGGGRQNTEAFF. The CDR3 DNA is TGTGCCATCGCGACCGGAGGGGGACGGCAGAACACTGAAGCTTTCTTT. The rearrangement links TRBV10-3 to TRBJ1-1; D is possibly TRBD1 (6 bases). There are 16 residues in the CDR3. CDR1 ENHRY and CDR2 SYGVKD come from the germline V gene. V lost 8 bases to trimming and J lost 1 base, with 20 bases between them.

The rearrangement links TRBV5-6 to TRBJ2-7; D is uncertain. V was cut by 5 bases and J by 1 base, with 13 bases left in between. Looked up from germline, CDR1 is SGHDT and CDR2 is YYEEEE. The CDR3 spans 14 residues. The CDR3 here is CASRHSPSSYEQYF. CDR3 DNA sequence: TGTGCCAGCAGACACTCCCCATCATCCTACGAGCAGTACTTC. The full variable domain, its missing parts supplied by reference TRBV5-6 and TRBJ2-7, is DAGVTQSPTHLIKTRGQQVTLRCSPKSGHDTVSWYQQALGQGPQFIFQYYEEEERQRGNFPDRFSGHQFPNYSSELNVNALLLGDSALYLCASRHSPSSYEQYFGPGTRLTVT.

This chain joins TRBV10-3 and TRBJ2-1, with D possibly being TRBD1 (6 bases). Germline V CDR1 and CDR2: ENHRY, SYGVKD. This CDR3 has 15 residues. V lost 6 bases and J 2 bases, leaving 14 bases between the germline ends. The DNA for the CDR3 is TGTGCCATCAGAGCAGGGGTTGGCGCCTACAATGAGCAGTTCTTC. Translating gives CAIRAGVGAYNEQFF.